The present T cell receptor beta chain was sequenced within a study of identical twins. Study-level results: When twins shared out-of-frame alpha sequences, those sequences had excess low generation probability. Abundant beta clonotypes from cord blood had fewer insertions, unlike memory repertoires, which showed none.

The V segment lost 7 bases and the J segment 0 bases; nucleotides outside the gene matches: 8. CDR3 length equals 15 residues. Each CDR3 protein is one row after TCRdb ran MiXCR on the 5' RACE reads. The sample has some 500,000 distinct CDR3 sequences, around 15% seen once. Comments on this clonotype: What it binds is not known.

These sequences were also reported in another study, on yellow fever vaccine responses in identical twins.

V is TRBV12-3 or TRBV12-4 and J is TRBJ2-5; 7 nucleotides align to TRBD2. This TCR derives from a woman younger than 30 in good health. The sample was CD4+ T cells sorted from blood. DNA for the CDR3: TGTGCCAGCACAGGAAACGGGGGGTACCAAGAGACCCAGTACTTC. This sequence encodes CASTGNGGYQETQYF.